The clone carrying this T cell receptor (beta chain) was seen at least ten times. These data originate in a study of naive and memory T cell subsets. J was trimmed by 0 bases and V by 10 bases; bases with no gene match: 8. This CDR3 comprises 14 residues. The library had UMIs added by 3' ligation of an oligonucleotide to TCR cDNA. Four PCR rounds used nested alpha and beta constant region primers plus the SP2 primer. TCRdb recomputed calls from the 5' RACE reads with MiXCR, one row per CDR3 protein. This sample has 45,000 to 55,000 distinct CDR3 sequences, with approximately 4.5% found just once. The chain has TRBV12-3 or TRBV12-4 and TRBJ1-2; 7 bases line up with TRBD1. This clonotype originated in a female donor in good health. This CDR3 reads CATQGTAPNYGYTF. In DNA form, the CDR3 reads TGTGCCACCCAAGGGACAGCCCCTAACTATGGCTACACCTTC.